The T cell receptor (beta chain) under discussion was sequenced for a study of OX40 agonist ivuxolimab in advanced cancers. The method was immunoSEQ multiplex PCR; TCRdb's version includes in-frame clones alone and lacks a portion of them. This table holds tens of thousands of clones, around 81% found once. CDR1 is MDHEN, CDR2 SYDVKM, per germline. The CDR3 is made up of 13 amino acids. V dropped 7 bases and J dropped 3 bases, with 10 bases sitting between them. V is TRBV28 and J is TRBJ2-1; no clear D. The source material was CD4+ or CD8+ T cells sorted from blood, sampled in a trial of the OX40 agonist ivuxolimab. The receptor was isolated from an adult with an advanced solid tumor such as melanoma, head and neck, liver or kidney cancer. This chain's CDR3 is CASTSQLYNEQFF. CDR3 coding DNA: TGTGCCAGCACTTCACAACTCTACAATGAGCAGTTCTTC.